This T cell receptor beta chain was obtained from a study of long-term antiretroviral therapy in people with HIV. immunoSEQ v3.0 was run at survey level. Libraries were prepared by immunoSEQ multiplex PCR; TCRdb keeps only in-frame clonotypes and omits some of them. The table lists fewer than 40,000 clones, around 97% of them singletons. The CDR3 contains 12 residues. Germline loops: CDR1 MNHEY, CDR2 SVGAGI. V lost 4 bases to trimming and J lost 7 bases, with 10 bases between them. This receptor was obtained from a man aged 30 to 39 with HIV. The chain carries TRBV6-5 and TRBJ1-1, with D uncertain. The specimen was unsorted PBMCs, collected 6.9 years after starting antiretroviral therapy. The CDR3 DNA reads as TGTGCCAGCAGTTTCGAGGGTGGTGAAGCTTTCTTT. Translated: CASSFEGGEAFF.